This T cell receptor (beta chain) was observed in a study of read filtering for tumor transcriptome and immune sequencing. Sampling of bone marrow took place during active disease in every patient. Study results and caveats: RNA-seq captured clonotypes less deeply and reliably than IR-seq. Approximately 80% of IR-seq clonotypes had one read, totaling around 3.5% of reads; RNA-seq: approximately 75% and 45%. This fraction held mixed bone marrow immune cells after CD138-negative sorting.

On this clonotype itself: The antigen remains undetermined.

The library was built from about 400 ng RNA with molecular barcoded adaptors for alpha/delta and beta/gamma chains. Each CDR3 protein is one row after TCRdb ran MiXCR on the reads. The data hold about 40,000 distinct CDR3 sequences, with 12% observed a single time. The TCR sequence derives from a donor at least 40 years old with multiple myeloma. Input material: a population of CD138-negative cells sorted from bone marrow.

The DNA for the CDR3 is TGTGCCAGCAGCTCCGGGACACGATCGAGCACAGATACGCAGTATTTT. Protein product: CASSSGTRSSTDTQYF. The chain carries TRBV5-5 and TRBJ2-3, with D tentatively TRBD1 (6 bases). Germline CDR1 is SGHKS and CDR2 is YYEKEE (reference sequence). CDR3 size: 16 residues. V lost 3 bases to trimming and J lost 0 bases, with 14 bases between them.